A selection of T cell receptor beta chains follows, all from one sample in a study of beta chain features in type 1 diabetes. TCRdb's table, derived via immunoSEQ multiplex PCR, lists solely in-frame clones and lacks some. The data show under 200,000 clones, 10% to 13% seen once. The source material was central memory CD4+ T cells from blood. Receptors originate from a man aged 25 to 40 with type 1 diabetes. CDR3s include the opening cysteine and the closing phenylalanine or tryptophan. A D gene is named only where the DNA matches it firmly. Some rows have no size entry. The others give once, few or many, or a class for an expanded clone.

>15|TRBV28|TRBD1|TRBJ2-7|few
TGTGCCAGCAGTTCGTATCGGGACAGTACCTACGAGCAGTACTTC
CASSSYRDSTYEQYF
>15|TRBV7-8|.|TRBJ2-2|few
TGTGCCAGCAGAACCTCGGGACACAGCACCGGGGAGCTGTTTTTT
CASRTSGHSTGELFF
>14|TRBV5-1|.|TRBJ2-7|few
TGCGCCAGCAGCTTGGGGGGCGGCGTCCACGAGCAGTACTTC
CASSLGGGVHEQYF
>17|TRBV4-2|TRBD2|TRBJ2-5|few
TGTGCCAGCAGCCAAGGAGGAAATAGCGGGAGAGAAGAGACCCAGTACTTC
CASSQGGNSGREETQYF
>13|TRBV28|.|TRBJ2-7|.
TGTGCCAGCAGCCGGGGGACTTCCTACGAGCAGTACTTC
CASSRGTSYEQYF
>12|TRBV29-1|.|TRBJ1-4|few
TGCAGCGTGGGGGGACCTAATGAAAAACTGTTTTTT
CSVGGPNEKLFF
>14|TRBV2|.|TRBJ2-7|.
TGTGCCAGCAGTGATCAAGGTCCGGGCAGGGGGGAGTACTTC
CASSDQGPGRGEYF
>14|TRBV30|.|TRBJ2-1|few
TGTGCCTGGAGTCGGGGCGGGATCTACAATGAGCAGTTCTTC
CAWSRGGIYNEQFF
>16|TRBV2|TRBD2|TRBJ2-3|few
TGTGCCAGCAGTGAACGGCAGCGGGGCCTCACAGATACGCAGTATTTT
CASSERQRGLTDTQYF
>17|TRBV7-9|TRBD2|TRBJ2-7|.
TGCGCCAGCAGCCAAGGACTAGCGGGAGTTCAGGGCTACGAGCAGTACTTC
CASSQGLAGVQGYEQYF
>14|TRBV7-8|.|TRBJ2-3|.
TGTGCCAGCAGCTTAAGCGGAAGGGAAGATACGCAGTATTTT
CASSLSGREDTQYF
>17|TRBV9|.|TRBJ2-1|few
TGTGCCAGCAGCCACCCAAGCAGGGACTCTCCGGGCAATGAGCAGTTCTTC
CASSHPSRDSPGNEQFF
>16|TRBV5-1|.|TRBJ2-5|.
TGCGCCAGCAGCAGCCGACAGTATAGCGGACAAGAGACCCAGTACTTC
CASSSRQYSGQETQYF
>15|TRBV7-9|.|TRBJ1-3|.
TGTGCCAGCAGCTTTTCCTACAGACCTGGAAACACCATATATTTT
CASSFSYRPGNTIYF
>15|TRBV10-3|.|TRBJ1-1|.
TGTGCCATCAGTGAGTCGAGGAACTTCAACACTGAAGCTTTCTTT
CAISESRNFNTEAFF
>15|TRBV5-1|TRBD1|TRBJ2-1|few
TGCGCCAGCAGCTCCCCGGGACAGGGTGTCAATGAGCAGTTCTTC
CASSSPGQGVNEQFF
>15|TRBV6-4|TRBD1|TRBJ2-7|few
TGTGCCAGCAGTACCGCCCGGACAGGGTCCTACGAGCAGTACTTC
CASSTARTGSYEQYF
>16|TRBV5-4|TRBD2|TRBJ2-1|few
TGTGCCAGCAGCTTGGCAACTAGCGGGAGGGCCAATGAGCAGTTCTTC
CASSLATSGRANEQFF
>17|TRBV4-2|TRBD2|TRBJ2-1|.
TGTGCCAGCAGCCAAGATCCCCGGGAGGAACCCTACAATGAGCAGTTCTTC
CASSQDPREEPYNEQFF
>14|TRBV15|.|TRBJ1-4|.
TGTGCCACCGTCAAGGGACTGACTAATGAAAAACTGTTTTTT
CATVKGLTNEKLFF
>13|TRBV29-1|TRBD1|TRBJ1-1|few
TGCAGCGGAGAGAAGGGGGCGCGGACTGAAGCTTTCTTT
CSGEKGARTEAFF
>14|TRBV4-1|.|TRBJ2-5|.
TGCGCCAGCAGCCAAGATCCGAGAGGGGAGACCCAGTACTTC
CASSQDPRGETQYF
>13|TRBV29-1|TRBD1|TRBJ1-3|few
TGCAGCACAACAGGGGGCTCTGGAAACACCATATATTTT
CSTTGGSGNTIYF
>13|TRBV13|.|TRBJ2-7|.
TGTGCCAGCAGCTTAGAAAGGGAGACCGAGCAGTACTTC
CASSLERETEQYF
>11|TRBV20-1|.|TRBJ1-1|few
TGCAGTGCGCAGGCACACACTGAAGCTTTCTTT
CSAQAHTEAFF
>15|TRBV6-6|TRBD2|TRBJ2-7|many
TGTGCCAGCAGTACCACCCGCGGGAGGGCCTACGAGCAGTACTTC
CASSTTRGRAYEQYF
>14|TRBV5-1|TRBD2|TRBJ2-4|.
TGCGCCAGCAGCTCCGGGGGAGGGGAGAACATTCAGTACTTC
CASSSGGGENIQYF
>14|TRBV4-3|.|TRBJ2-7|few
TGCGCCAGCAGCCAAGGTTTTGCCGGCTACGAGCAGTACTTC
CASSQGFAGYEQYF
>16|TRBV29-1|.|TRBJ2-1|few
TGCAGCGTTGACTCCCCGGAGGACGGCCTTTACAATGAGCAGTTCTTC
CSVDSPEDGLYNEQFF
>17|TRBV11-2|.|TRBJ2-5|few
TGTGCCAGCAGCTCCTTTAGGGGACTCCTGGCTGGAGAGACCCAGTACTTC
CASSSFRGLLAGETQYF
>15|TRBV7-8|TRBD2|TRBJ2-7|few
TGTGCCAGCAGCACGCAGCGGGAGAAACGGTACGAGCAGTACTTC
CASSTQREKRYEQYF
>13|TRBV6-5|.|TRBJ2-1|.
TGTGCCAGCAGTTACTCCCCCACGGATGAGCAGTTCTTC
CASSYSPTDEQFF
>15|TRBV13|TRBD2|TRBJ2-3|.
TGTGCCAGCAGCCGAAGCGGGAGCTTCACAGATACGCAGTATTTT
CASSRSGSFTDTQYF
>17|TRBV5-1|TRBD1|TRBJ2-2|few
TGCGCCAGCAGCCCCACAGGGGGCTATTCGGACACCGGGGAGCTGTTTTTT
CASSPTGGYSDTGELFF
>14|TRBV9|.|TRBJ2-3|.
TGTGCCAGCAGCCCCAGGTCCCAGGGAGATACGCAGTATTTT
CASSPRSQGDTQYF
>12|TRBV30|.|TRBJ2-2|few
TGTGCCTGGAGTCTAATTACCGGGGAGCTGTTTTTT
CAWSLITGELFF
>16|TRBV4-3|TRBD2|TRBJ2-1|few
TGCGCCAGCAGCCAAGTTGGGGCTAGCGGGTACAATGAGCAGTTCTTC
CASSQVGASGYNEQFF
>13|TRBV7-9|.|TRBJ1-2|.
TGTGCCAGCAGCCCGGGAGCTAACTATGGCTACACCTTC
CASSPGANYGYTF
>15|TRBV5-6|TRBD2|TRBJ2-5|.
TGTGCCAGCAGCCCAGCGGGAGGGTTAGGAGAGACCCAGTACTTC
CASSPAGGLGETQYF
>13|TRBV7-8|TRBD1|TRBJ1-1|.
TGTGCCAGCAGCTTACGGCAGGGGGGTCGAGCTTTCTTT
CASSLRQGGRAFF
>17|TRBV14|.|TRBJ2-7|.
TGTGCCAGCAGCCAAGAGTCAGCGCGGCCGAGGGCCTACGAGCAGTACTTC
CASSQESARPRAYEQYF
>14|TRBV28|.|TRBJ2-3|.
TGTGCCAGCAGGGTGGGGCAGTACACAGATACGCAGTATTTT
CASRVGQYTDTQYF
>13|TRBV29-1|.|TRBJ2-7|.
TGCAGCGTTGCCGGGACAAATTTCGACGAGCAGTACTTC
CSVAGTNFDEQYF
>15|TRBV7-2|.|TRBJ1-5|.
TGTGCCAGCAGCCCCTATCGAGGCGCGAATCAGCCCCAGCATTTT
CASSPYRGANQPQHF
>14|TRBV6-6|.|TRBJ2-7|.
TGTGCCAGCAGGGCGAACAGGGATTCCTACGAGCAGTACTTC
CASRANRDSYEQYF
>14|TRBV4-3|TRBD1|TRBJ1-2|.
TGCGCCAGCAGCCAAGAAGTCCGACAGGGAGGCTACACCTTC
CASSQEVRQGGYTF
>13|TRBV7-9|.|TRBJ1-1|few
TGTGCCAGTCGGTTCCAGGGGAACACTGAAGCTTTCTTT
CASRFQGNTEAFF
>15|TRBV7-2|TRBD2|TRBJ2-5|.
TGTGCCAGCAGCTTAGATAGCGGGAGAATAAAGACCCAGTACTTC
CASSLDSGRIKTQYF
>15|TRBV5-1|TRBD2|TRBJ2-1|.
TGCGCCAGCAGCTCAACGGGAGGTGAAAGGGATGAGCAGTTCTTC
CASSSTGGERDEQFF
>16|TRBV5-4|TRBD2|TRBJ2-7|.
TGTGCCAGCAGCTTTGGTACTAGCGGCCAAAGCTACGAGCAGTACTTC
CASSFGTSGQSYEQYF
>13|TRBV18|TRBD2|TRBJ2-5|few
TGTGCCAGCACTAGCGGGAGTAGAGAGACCCAGTACTTC
CASTSGSRETQYF
>17|TRBV4-2|TRBD2|TRBJ2-2|few
TGTGCCAGCAGCCAAGAAGGGCTAGCGGCGAACACCGGGGAGCTGTTTTTT
CASSQEGLAANTGELFF
>19|TRBV15|.|TRBJ1-4|few
TGTGCCACCAGCAGAGGAGGCTCAGCGTTCCTTGCAACTAATGAAAAACTGTTTTTT
CATSRGGSAFLATNEKLFF